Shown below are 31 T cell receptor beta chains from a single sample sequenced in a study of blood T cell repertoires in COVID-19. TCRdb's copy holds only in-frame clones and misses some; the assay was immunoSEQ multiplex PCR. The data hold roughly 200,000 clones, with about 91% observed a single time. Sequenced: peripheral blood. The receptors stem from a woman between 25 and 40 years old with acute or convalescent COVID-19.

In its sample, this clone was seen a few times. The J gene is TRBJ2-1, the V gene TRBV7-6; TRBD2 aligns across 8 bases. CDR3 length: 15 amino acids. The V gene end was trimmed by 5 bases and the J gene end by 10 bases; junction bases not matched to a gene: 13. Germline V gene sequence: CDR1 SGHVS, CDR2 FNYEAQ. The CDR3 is CASSPQSGSLREQFF. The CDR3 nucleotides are TGTGCCAGCAGCCCCCAAAGCGGGAGCCTAAGGGAGCAGTTCTTC.

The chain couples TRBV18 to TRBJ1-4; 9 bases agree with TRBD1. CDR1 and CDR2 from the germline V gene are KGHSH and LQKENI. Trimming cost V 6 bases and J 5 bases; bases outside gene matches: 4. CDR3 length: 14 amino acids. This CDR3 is CASSQTGGNEKLFF. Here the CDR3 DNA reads TGTGCCAGCTCTCAGACAGGGGGGAATGAAAAACTGTTTTTT.

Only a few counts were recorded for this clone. The CDR3 nucleotides are TGTGCCAGCAGCCCTCCGCGACAGACTGAAGCTTTCTTT. Translated, it gives CASSPPRQTEAFF. The chain employs TRBV28 and TRBJ1-1; TRBD1 is a possible D gene (5 bases). Germline V gives CDR1 MDHEN, CDR2 SYDVKM. V lost 6 bases and J 5 bases, leaving 13 bases between the germline ends. The length of the CDR3 is 13 residues.

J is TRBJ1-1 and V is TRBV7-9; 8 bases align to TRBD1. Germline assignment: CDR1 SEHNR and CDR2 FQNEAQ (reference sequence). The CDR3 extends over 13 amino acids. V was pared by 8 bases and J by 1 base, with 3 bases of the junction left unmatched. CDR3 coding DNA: TGTGCCAGCGGGACAGGCGAGAACACTGAAGCTTTCTTT. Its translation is CASGTGENTEAFF.

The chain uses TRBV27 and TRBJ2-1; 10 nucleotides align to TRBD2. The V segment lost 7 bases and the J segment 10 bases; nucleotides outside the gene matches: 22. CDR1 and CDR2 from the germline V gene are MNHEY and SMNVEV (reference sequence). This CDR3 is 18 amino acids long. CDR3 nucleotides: TGTGCCAGCACCTCCCTAGCGGGAGTATACTTGGCCCAGAGCGAGCAGTTCTTC. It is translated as CASTSLAGVYLAQSEQFF.

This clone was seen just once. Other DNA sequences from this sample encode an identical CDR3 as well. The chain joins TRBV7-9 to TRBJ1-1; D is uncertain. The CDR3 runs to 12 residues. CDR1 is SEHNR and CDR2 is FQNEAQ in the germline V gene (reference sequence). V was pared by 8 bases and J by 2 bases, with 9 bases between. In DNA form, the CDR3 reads TGTGCCAGCGGACGGACTAACACTGAAGCTTTCTTT. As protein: CASGRTNTEAFF. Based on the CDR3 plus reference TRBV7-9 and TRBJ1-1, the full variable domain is DTGVSQNPRHKITKRGQNVTFRCDPISEHNRLYWYRQTLGQGPEFLTYFQNEAQLEKSRLLSDRFSAERPKGSFSTLEIQRTEQGDSAMYLCASGRTNTEAFFGQGTRLTVV.

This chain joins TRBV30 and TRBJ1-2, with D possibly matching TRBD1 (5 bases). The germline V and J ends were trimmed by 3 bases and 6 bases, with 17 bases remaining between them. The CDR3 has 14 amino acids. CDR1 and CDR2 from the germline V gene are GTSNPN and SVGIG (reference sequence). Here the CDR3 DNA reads TGTGCCTGGAGCCTAGGGGTGGCTTACAATGGCTACACCTTC. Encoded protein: CAWSLGVAYNGYTF. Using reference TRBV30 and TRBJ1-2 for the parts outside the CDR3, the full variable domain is SQTIHQWPATLVQPVGSPLSLECTVEGTSNPNLYWYRQAAGRGLQLLFYSVGIGQISSEVPQNLSASRPQDRQFILSSKKLLLSDSGFYLCAWSLGVAYNGYTFGSGTRLTVV.

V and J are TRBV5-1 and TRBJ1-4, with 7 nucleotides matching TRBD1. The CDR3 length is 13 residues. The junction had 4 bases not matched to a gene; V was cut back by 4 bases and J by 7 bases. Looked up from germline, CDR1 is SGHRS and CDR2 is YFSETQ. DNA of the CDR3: TGCGCCAGCAGCATGACAGGGTTTGAAAAACTGTTTTTT. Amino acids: CASSMTGFEKLFF.

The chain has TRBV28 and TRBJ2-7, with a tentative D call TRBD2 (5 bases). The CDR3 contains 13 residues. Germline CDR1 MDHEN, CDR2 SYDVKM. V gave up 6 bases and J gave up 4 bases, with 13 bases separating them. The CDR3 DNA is TGTGCCAGCAGGGCCGCGGGTCGATACGAGCAGTACTTC. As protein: CASRAAGRYEQYF.

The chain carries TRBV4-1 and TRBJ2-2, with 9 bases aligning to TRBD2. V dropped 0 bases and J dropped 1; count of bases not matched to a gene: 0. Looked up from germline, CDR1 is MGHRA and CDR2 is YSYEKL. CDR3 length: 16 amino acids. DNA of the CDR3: TGCGCCAGCAGCCAAGATAGCGGGAGGAACACCGGGGAGCTGTTTTTT. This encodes CASSQDSGRNTGELFF.

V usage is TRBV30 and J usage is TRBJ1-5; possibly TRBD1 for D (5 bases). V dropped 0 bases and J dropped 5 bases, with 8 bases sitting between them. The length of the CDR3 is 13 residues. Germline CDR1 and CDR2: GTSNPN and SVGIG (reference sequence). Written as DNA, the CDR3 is TGTGCCTGGAGTGTACAGGAAGATCAGCCCCAGCATTTT. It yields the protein CAWSVQEDQPQHF.

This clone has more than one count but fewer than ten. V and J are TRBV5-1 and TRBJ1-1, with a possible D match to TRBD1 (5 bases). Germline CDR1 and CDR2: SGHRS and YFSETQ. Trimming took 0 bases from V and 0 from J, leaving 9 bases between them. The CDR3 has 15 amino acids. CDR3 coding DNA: TGCGCCAGCAGCTTGGGGGGCCCCATGAACACTGAAGCTTTCTTT. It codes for CASSLGGPMNTEAFF.

The CDR3 is CASSPERGRHYF. DNA of the CDR3: TGCGCCAGCAGCCCGGAGAGGGGGCGGCATTACTTC. The genes are TRBV5-1 and TRBJ2-7, with 7 nucleotides matching TRBD1. Per the germline V gene, CDR1 is SGHRS and CDR2 is YFSETQ. The CDR3 length is 12 residues. V gave up 4 bases and J gave up 13 bases; unmatched junction bases: 11.

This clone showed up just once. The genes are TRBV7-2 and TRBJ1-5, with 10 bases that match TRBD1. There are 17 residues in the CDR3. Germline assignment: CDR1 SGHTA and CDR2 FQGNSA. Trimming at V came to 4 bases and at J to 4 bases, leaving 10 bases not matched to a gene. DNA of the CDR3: TGTGCCAGCAGCTCCTCGGGACAGGGGAGGCTAAATCAGCCCCAGCATTTT. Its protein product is CASSSSGQGRLNQPQHF. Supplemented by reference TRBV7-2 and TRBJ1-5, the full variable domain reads GAGVSQSPSNKVTEKGKDVELRCDPISGHTALYWYRQSLGQGLEFLIYFQGNSAPDKSGLPSDRFSAERTGGSVSTLTIQRTQQEDSAVYLCASSSSGQGRLNQPQHFGDGTRLSIL.

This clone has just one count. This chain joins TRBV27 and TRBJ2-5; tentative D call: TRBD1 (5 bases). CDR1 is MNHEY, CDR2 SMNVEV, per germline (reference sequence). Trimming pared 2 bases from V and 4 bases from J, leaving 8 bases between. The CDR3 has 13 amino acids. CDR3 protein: CASSLVRGETQYF. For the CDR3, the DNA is TGTGCCAGCAGTTTAGTAAGGGGAGAGACCCAGTACTTC.

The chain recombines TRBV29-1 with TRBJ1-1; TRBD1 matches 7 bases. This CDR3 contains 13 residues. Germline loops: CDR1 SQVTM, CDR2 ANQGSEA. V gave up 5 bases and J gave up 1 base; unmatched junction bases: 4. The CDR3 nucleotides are TGCAGCGTTTCGACAGGGAAGAACACTGAAGCTTTCTTT. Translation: CSVSTGKNTEAFF. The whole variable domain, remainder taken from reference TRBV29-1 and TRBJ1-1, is SAVISQKPSRDICQRGTSLTIQCQVDSQVTMMFWYRQQPGQSLTLIATANQGSEATYESGFVIDKFPISRPNLTFSTLTVSNMSPEDSSIYLCSVSTGKNTEAFFGQGTRLTVV.

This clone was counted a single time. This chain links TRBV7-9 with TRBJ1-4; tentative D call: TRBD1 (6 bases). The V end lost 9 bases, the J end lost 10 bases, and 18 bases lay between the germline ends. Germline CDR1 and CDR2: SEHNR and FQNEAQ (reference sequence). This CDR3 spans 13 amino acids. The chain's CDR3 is CASKGTPSGKLFF. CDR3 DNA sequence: TGTGCCAGTAAAGGGACACCCTCGGGAAAACTGTTTTTT.

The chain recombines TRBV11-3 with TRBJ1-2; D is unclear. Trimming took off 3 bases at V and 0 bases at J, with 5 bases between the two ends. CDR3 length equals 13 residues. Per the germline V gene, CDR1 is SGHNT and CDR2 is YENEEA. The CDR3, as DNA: TGTGCCAGCAGCTTCGGAGCTAACTATGGCTACACCTTC. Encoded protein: CASSFGANYGYTF. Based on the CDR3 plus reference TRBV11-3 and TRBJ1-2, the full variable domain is EAGVVQSPRYKIIEKKQPVAFWCNPISGHNTLYWYLQNLGQGPELLIRYENEEAVDDSQLPKDRFSAERLKGVDSTLKIQPAELGDSAVYLCASSFGANYGYTFGSGTRLTVV.

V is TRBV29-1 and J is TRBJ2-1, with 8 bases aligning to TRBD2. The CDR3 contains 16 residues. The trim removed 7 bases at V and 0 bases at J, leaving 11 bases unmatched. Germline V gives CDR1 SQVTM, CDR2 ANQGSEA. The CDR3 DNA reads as TGCAGCGCCCTAGCGGGTGAAGGGAGCTCCTACAATGAGCAGTTCTTC. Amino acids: CSALAGEGSSYNEQFF.

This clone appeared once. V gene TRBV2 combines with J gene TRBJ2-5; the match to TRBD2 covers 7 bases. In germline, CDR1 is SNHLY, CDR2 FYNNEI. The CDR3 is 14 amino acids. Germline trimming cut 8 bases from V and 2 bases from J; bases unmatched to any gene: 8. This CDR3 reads CASRPAGWQETQYF. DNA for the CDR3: TGTGCCAGCCGGCCAGCGGGATGGCAAGAGACCCAGTACTTC.

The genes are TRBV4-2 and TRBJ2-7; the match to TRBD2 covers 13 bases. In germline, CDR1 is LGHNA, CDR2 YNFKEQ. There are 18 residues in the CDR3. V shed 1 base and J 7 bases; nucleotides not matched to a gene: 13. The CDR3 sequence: CASSQGMVLAGGPREQYF. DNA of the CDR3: TGTGCCAGCAGCCAAGGTATGGTACTAGCGGGAGGGCCGCGGGAGCAGTACTTC.

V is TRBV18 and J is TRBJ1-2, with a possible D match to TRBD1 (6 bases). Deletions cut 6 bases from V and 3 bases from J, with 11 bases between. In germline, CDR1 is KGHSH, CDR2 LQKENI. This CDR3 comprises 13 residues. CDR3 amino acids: CASSGAGDYGYTF. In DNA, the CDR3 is TGTGCCAGCTCGGGGGCAGGAGACTATGGCTACACCTTC.

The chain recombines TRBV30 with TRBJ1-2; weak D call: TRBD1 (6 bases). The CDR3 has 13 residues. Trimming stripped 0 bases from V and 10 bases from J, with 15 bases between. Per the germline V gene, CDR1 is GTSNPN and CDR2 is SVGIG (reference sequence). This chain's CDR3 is CAWSVRGSWDYTF. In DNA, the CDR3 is TGTGCCTGGAGTGTAAGGGGGTCTTGGGACTACACCTTC.

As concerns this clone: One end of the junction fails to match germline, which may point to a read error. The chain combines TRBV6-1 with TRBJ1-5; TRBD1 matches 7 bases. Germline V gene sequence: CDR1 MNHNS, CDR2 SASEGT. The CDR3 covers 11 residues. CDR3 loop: CASSEGTEKTF. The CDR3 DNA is TGTGCCAGCAGTGAGGGGACAGAGAAAACCTTT.

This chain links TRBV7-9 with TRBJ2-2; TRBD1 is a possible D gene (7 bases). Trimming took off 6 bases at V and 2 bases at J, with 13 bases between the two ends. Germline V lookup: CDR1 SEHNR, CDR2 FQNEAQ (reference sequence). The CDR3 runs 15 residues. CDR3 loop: CASSFRGTNTGELFF. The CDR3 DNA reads TGTGCCAGCAGTTTCAGGGGGACTAACACCGGGGAGCTGTTTTTT.

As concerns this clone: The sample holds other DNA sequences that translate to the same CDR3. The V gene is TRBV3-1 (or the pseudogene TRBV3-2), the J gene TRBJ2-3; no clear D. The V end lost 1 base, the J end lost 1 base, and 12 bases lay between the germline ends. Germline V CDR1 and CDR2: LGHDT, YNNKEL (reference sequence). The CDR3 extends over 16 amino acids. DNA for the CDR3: TGTGCCAGCAGCCAAGTTGTTGCAGGCCGCACAGATACGCAGTATTTT. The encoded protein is CASSQVVAGRTDTQYF.

CDR3 nucleotides: TGTGCCTGGAGCCGTAAGGGAGCGGGAGCGGGGGAGACCCAGTACTTC. Protein sequence: CAWSRKGAGAGETQYF. The genes are TRBV30 and TRBJ2-5; 8 bases align to TRBD2. The J segment lost 5 bases and the V segment lost 3 bases, leaving 14 bases of the junction unmatched. Per the germline V gene, CDR1 is GTSNPN and CDR2 is SVGIG (reference sequence). This CDR3 has 16 residues.

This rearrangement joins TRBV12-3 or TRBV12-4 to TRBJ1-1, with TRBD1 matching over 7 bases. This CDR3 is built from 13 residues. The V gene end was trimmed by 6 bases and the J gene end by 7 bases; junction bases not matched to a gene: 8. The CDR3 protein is CASRIQGPNEAFF. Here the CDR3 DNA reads TGTGCCAGCAGAATACAGGGGCCGAATGAAGCTTTCTTT.

CDR3 loop: CASTSMMALGYTF. Here the CDR3 DNA reads TGTGCCAGCACCTCGATGATGGCCTTGGGCTACACCTTC. V gene TRBV5-4 combines with J gene TRBJ1-2; D remains ambiguous. Trimming pared 6 bases from V and 8 bases from J, leaving 17 bases between. The CDR3 spans 13 residues. CDR1 SGHNT and CDR2 YYREEE come from the germline V gene (reference sequence). Based on the CDR3 plus reference TRBV5-4 and TRBJ1-2, the full variable domain is ETGVTQSPTHLIKTRGQQVTLRCSSQSGHNTVSWYQQALGQGPQFIFQYYREEENGRGNFPPRFSGLQFPNYSSELNVNALELDDSALYLCASTSMMALGYTFGSGTRLTVV.

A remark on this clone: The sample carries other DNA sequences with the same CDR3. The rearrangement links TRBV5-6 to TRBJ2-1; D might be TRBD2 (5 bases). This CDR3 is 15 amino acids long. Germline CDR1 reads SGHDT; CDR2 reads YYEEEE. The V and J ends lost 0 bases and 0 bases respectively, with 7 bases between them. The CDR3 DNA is TGTGCCAGCAGCTTGGGAGGGAGCTCCTACAATGAGCAGTTCTTC. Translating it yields CASSLGGSSYNEQFF.

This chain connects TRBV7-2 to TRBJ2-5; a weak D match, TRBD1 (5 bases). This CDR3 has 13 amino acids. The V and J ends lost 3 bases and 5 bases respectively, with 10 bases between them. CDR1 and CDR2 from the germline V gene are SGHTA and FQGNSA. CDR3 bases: TGTGCCAGCAGCTTCGGCAGGGCGGAGACCCAGTACTTC. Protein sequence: CASSFGRAETQYF. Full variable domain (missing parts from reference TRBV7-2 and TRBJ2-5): GAGVSQSPSNKVTEKGKDVELRCDPISGHTALYWYRQSLGQGLEFLIYFQGNSAPDKSGLPSDRFSAERTGGSVSTLTIQRTQQEDSAVYLCASSFGRAETQYFGPGTRLLVL.